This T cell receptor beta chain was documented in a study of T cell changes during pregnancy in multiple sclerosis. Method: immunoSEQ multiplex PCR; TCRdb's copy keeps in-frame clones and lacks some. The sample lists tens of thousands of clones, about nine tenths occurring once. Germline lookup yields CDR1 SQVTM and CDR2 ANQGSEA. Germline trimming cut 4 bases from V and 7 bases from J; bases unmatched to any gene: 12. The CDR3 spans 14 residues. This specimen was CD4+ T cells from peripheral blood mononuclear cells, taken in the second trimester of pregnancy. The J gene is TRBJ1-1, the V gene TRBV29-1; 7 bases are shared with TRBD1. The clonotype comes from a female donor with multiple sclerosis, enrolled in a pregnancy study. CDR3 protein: CSVGYRVSGGEAFF. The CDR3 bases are TGCAGCGTTGGCTACAGGGTGTCAGGGGGTGAAGCTTTCTTT. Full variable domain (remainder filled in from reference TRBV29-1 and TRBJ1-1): SAVISQKPSRDICQRGTSLTIQCQVDSQVTMMFWYRQQPGQSLTLIATANQGSEATYESGFVIDKFPISRPNLTFSTLTVSNMSPEDSSIYLCSVGYRVSGGEAFFGQGTRLTVV.